This paragraph reports one TCR beta chain. The entry originates in a study of blood T cell repertoires in COVID-19. This table comes from immunoSEQ multiplex PCR, and its TCRdb copy is limited to in-frame clones, with some not included. The data show roughly 130,000 clones, roughly 80% seen once. The ends were cut back, 3 bases at V and 6 bases at J, with 14 bases in the middle. Germline assignment: CDR1 GTSNPN and CDR2 SVGIG (reference sequence). The CDR3 runs 13 residues. Sequenced material: peripheral blood. This clonotype was obtained from a man aged 50-60 years with acute or convalescent COVID-19. This chain links TRBV30 with TRBJ1-2, with a weak D call TRBD1 (5 bases). Here the CDR3 reads CAWRGGKWNGYTF. The CDR3 coding sequence is TGTGCCTGGAGGGGGGGAAAATGGAATGGCTACACCTTC.